This T cell receptor (beta chain) came from a study of cytomegalovirus exposure and HLA in healthy donors. Overall study findings and caveats: V- and J-gene trimming in TCR beta was tied to a missense DCLRE1C variant by an analysis performed later. Some V segments, TRBV6-2 and TRBV6-3 among them, were indistinguishable and were therefore excluded.

V was pared by 2 bases and J by 5 bases, with 15 bases between. Germline V gene lookup returns CDR1 MNHNS and CDR2 SASEGT. CDR3 length equals 15 residues. In regard to this clone: The antigen is unknown.

PCR involved 60 Vbeta and 13 Jbeta primers. Assay: immunoSEQ multiplex PCR; the TCRdb copy retains only in-frame clones and omits some. Of some 40,000 clones in the sample, around 53% were seen once. The clonotype originates from a woman aged 40 to 55 in good health and CMV-seropositive. The V call is TRBV6-1, the J call TRBJ1-2; D is possibly TRBD1 (5 bases). Sequencing was done on a sample of PBMCs. This chain's CDR3 is CASSEIRAPLYGYTF. Here the CDR3 DNA reads TGTGCCAGCAGTGAAATCAGGGCCCCCCTTTATGGCTACACCTTC.